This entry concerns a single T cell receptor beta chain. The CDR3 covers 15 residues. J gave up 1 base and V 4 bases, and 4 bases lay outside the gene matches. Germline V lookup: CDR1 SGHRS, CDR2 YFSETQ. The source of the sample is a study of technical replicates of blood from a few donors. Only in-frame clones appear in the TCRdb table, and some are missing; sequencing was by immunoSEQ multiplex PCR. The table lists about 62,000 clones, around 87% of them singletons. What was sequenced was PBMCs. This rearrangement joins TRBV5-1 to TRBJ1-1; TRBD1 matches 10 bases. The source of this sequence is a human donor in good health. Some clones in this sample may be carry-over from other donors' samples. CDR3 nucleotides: TGCGCCAGCAGCCCAGACAGGGGGCCGAACACTGAAGCTTTCTTT. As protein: CASSPDRGPNTEAFF.